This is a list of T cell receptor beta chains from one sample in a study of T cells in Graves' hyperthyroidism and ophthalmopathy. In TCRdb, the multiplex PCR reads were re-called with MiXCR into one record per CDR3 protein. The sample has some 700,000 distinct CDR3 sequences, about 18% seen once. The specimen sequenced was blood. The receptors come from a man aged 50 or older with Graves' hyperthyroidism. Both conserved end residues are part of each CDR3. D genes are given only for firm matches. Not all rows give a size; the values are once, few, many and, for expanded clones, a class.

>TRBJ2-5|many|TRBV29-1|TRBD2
CSVDEVAGGAQYF
TGCAGCGTTGACGAGGTAGCGGGAGGGGCCCAGTACTTC
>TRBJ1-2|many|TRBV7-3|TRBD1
CASSLKPGTGLYTF
TGTGCCAGCAGCTTAAAACCAGGGACAGGACTCTACACCTTC
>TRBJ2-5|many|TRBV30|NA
CAWSRSSLANQETQYF
TGTGCCTGGAGCAGATCCTCGCTAGCGAATCAAGAGACCCAGTACTTC
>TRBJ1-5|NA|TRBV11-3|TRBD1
CASSPPRQGIPQGNQPQHF
TGTGCCAGCAGCCCCCCCCGACAGGGGATCCCTCAAGGCAATCAGCCCCAGCATTTT
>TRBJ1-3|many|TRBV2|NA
CASSDKRSGNTIYF
TGTGCCAGCAGTGATAAACGCTCTGGAAACACCATATATTTT
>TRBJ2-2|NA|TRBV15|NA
CATSRGLQRGADTGELFF
TGTGCCACCAGCAGAGGTCTCCAAAGGGGGGCGGACACCGGGGAGCTGTTTTTT
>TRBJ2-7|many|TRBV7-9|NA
CASSRGAAYEQYF
TGTGCCAGCAGCCGGGGGGCGGCCTACGAGCAGTACTTC
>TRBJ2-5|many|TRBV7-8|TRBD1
CASSLVYVATGGMETQYF
TGTGCCAGCAGCTTAGTTTACGTCGCGACAGGGGGGATGGAGACCCAGTACTTC
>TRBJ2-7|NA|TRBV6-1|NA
CASSEFEVYEQYF
TGTGCCAGCAGTGAATTTGAGGTGTACGAGCAGTACTTC
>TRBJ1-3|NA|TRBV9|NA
CASSVETGGLSNSGNTIYF
TGTGCCAGCAGCGTAGAAACAGGAGGACTAAGTAACTCTGGAAACACCATATATTTT
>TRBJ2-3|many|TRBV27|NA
CASSLYGDTQYF
TGTGCCAGCAGTTTATATGGAGATACGCAGTATTTT